The rows below give T cell receptor beta chains drawn from one sample of a study of T cell responses to AZD1222 COVID-19 vaccine. Produced via immunoSEQ multiplex PCR; TCRdb's table is partial and in-frame only. The table shows over 120,000 clones, with 80% to 95% occurring only once. Here the sequenced sample was peripheral blood, taken on day 0 of AZD1222 vaccination. The receptors were gathered from an adult in good health. Each CDR3 is given with its conserved first and last residue.

j_call cdr3_length v_call cdr3_aa
TRBJ2-6 16 TRBV19 CASSMIGPSGANVLTF
TRBJ1-1 16 TRBV11-2 CASSLVAGGGNTEAFF
TRBJ2-1 14 TRBV5-1 CASSLLGGVGEQFF
TRBJ1-1 14 TRBV7-2 CASSLELVITEAFF
TRBJ2-7 13 TRBV20-1 CSASERDPYEQYF
TRBJ1-2 14 TRBV9 CASSVSTANYGYTF
TRBJ1-1 13 TRBV30 CAWSLGPNTEAFF
TRBJ2-2 21 TRBV10-2 CASSSPGLGGKAGEGTGELFF
TRBJ2-2 15 TRBV19 CASSLTGPAAGELFF
TRBJ2-7 18 TRBV6-7 CASSYSLRFRVNSYEQYF
TRBJ2-7 19 TRBV6-2/TRBV6-3 CASSYPTSGRVRNSYEQYF
TRBJ1-1 15 TRBV7-2 CASSPPLGGRAEAFF
TRBJ1-1 12 TRBV9 CASSVRDTEAFF
TRBJ1-2 13 TRBV7-9 CASRPGTGDGYTF
TRBJ2-5 15 TRBV2 CASSNLRGERETQYF
TRBJ2-1 15 TRBV7-8 CASSLESHLANEQFF
TRBJ1-6 13 TRBV4-2 CASSQDSNSPLHF
TRBJ1-2 17 TRBV3-1/TRBV3-2 CASSQVYRGRSGDGYTF
TRBJ2-1 18 TRBV5-6 CASSLAGLAGRSYNEQFF
TRBJ2-3 17 TRBV19 CASSTQAGTGGTDTQYF
TRBJ1-4 15 TRBV10-1 CASRGTGATNEKLFF
TRBJ2-5 11 TRBV12-3/TRBV12-4 CASSLVETQYF
TRBJ1-4 14 TRBV5-6 CASSERGLGEKLFF
TRBJ2-7 15 TRBV11-2 CASSLGNTATYEQYF
TRBJ2-2 18 TRBV10-3 CAIQRDQGQVNFTGELFF
TRBJ2-2 16 TRBV11-2 CASSPIGNRHPGELFF
TRBJ2-7 15 TRBV18 CASSPPGLVEIRQYF
TRBJ2-5 15 TRBV7-2 CASSLAGGIQETQYF
TRBJ1-2 16 TRBV11-2 CASSKDSDQANYGYTF
TRBJ2-1 16 TRBV11-3 CASSLGGLSSYNEQFF
TRBJ1-2 15 TRBV5-4 CASSLATGAGYGYTF
TRBJ1-1 15 TRBV5-1 CASRPWDGENTEAFF
TRBJ1-2 14 TRBV5-4 CASNTGGNSGGYTF
TRBJ2-2 13 TRBV6-5 CASSYLGPGELFF
TRBJ1-1 14 TRBV4-1 CASSQTGASTEAFF
TRBJ2-1 12 TRBV12-3/TRBV12-4 CASSLLLIPEFF
TRBJ1-3 15 TRBV19 CASSSRRTDRNTIYF
TRBJ1-4 14 TRBV18 CASSPTATNEKLFF
TRBJ1-6 13 TRBV3-1/TRBV3-2 CASSQGYNSPLHF
TRBJ2-1 16 TRBV27 CASSLSGGPKYNEQFF
TRBJ2-3 13 TRBV30 CAWSRRGRDTQYF
TRBJ1-1 13 TRBV4-1 CASSQDQATEAFF
TRBJ2-7 20 TRBV11-2 CASSLDVPGTSGRASYEQYF
TRBJ1-3 13 TRBV7-2 CASSSSSGNTIYF
TRBJ1-1 14 TRBV6-6 CASSRGRINTEAFF